These T cell receptor beta chains were read from a single sample in a study of T cells after yellow fever vaccination. TCRdb fed the 5' RACE reads into MiXCR, producing one record per CDR3 protein. The sample consists of about 320,000 distinct CDR3 sequences, approximately 12% of them appearing once. This material consisted of CD4+ T cells sorted from PBMCs, taken 15 days after the yellow fever booster vaccination. These receptors originate from a man aged 18 to 30 who received the YFV17D yellow fever vaccine. The CDR3 runs from the conserved cysteine through the conserved F or W. The D gene is left open where the match is weak. Some rows mark clone size as missing; the rest say once, few, many or name a class of expanded clone.

v_call	j_call	d_call	clone_size	cdr3_aa	cdr3_nt
TRBV7-6	TRBJ2-5	TRBD2	.	CASRFAGGETQYF	TGTGCCAGCAGATTCGCGGGGGGAGAGACCCAGTACTTC
TRBV7-9	TRBJ2-1	.	few	CASSLQALSPVNEQFF	TGTGCCAGCAGCTTACAGGCCCTCAGCCCGGTCAATGAGCAGTTCTTC
TRBV4-3	TRBJ1-1	.	.	CASSQDFRVGANTEAFF	TGCGCCAGCAGCCAAGATTTCAGGGTTGGTGCGAACACTGAAGCTTTCTTT
TRBV6-5	TRBJ2-7	TRBD1	.	CASRVTGGYEQYF	TGTGCCAGCAGGGTTACAGGGGGTTACGAGCAGTACTTC
TRBV5-1	TRBJ2-7	.	few	CASSTAGAGSYEQYF	TGCGCCAGCAGCACCGCCGGGGCCGGCTCCTACGAGCAGTACTTC
TRBV30	TRBJ2-5	.	.	CAWSGLPGETQYF	TGTGCCTGGAGTGGCCTGCCGGGAGAGACCCAGTACTTC
TRBV20-1	TRBJ1-1	.	few	CSARGDRYGAFF	TGCAGTGCTAGGGGCGACAGGTATGGTGCTTTCTTT
TRBV20-1	TRBJ2-6	.	few	CSATPGLPSGANVLTF	TGCAGTGCTACACCGGGACTCCCCTCTGGGGCCAACGTCCTGACTTTC
TRBV19	TRBJ2-2	TRBD1	.	CASSMGQGTTGELFF	TGTGCCAGTAGTATGGGACAGGGGACAACCGGGGAGCTGTTTTTT
TRBV5-1	TRBJ1-1	.	few	CASSSTGQGTEAFF	TGCGCCAGCAGCTCGACGGGGCAGGGCACTGAAGCTTTCTTT
TRBV27	TRBJ2-7	TRBD1	.	CASSWAGQGAYEQYF	TGTGCCAGCAGTTGGGCTGGACAGGGGGCCTACGAGCAGTACTTC
TRBV5-1	TRBJ1-5	.	.	CASSLDGAGNQPQHF	TGCGCCAGCAGCTTGGACGGGGCCGGCAATCAGCCCCAGCATTTT
TRBV5-5	TRBJ2-1	.	few	CASSPSTTGYREQFF	TGTGCCAGCAGCCCGTCTACAACAGGATACCGCGAGCAGTTCTTC
TRBV5-5	TRBJ2-5	.	few	CASSLAPGQETQYF	TGTGCCAGCAGCTTGGCCCCGGGGCAAGAGACCCAGTACTTC
TRBV12-3/TRBV12-4	TRBJ2-3	.	many	CASSLGRTDTQYF	TGTGCCAGCAGCTTAGGTCGCACAGATACGCAGTATTTT
TRBV18	TRBJ1-1	.	.	CASSPASMNTEAFF	TGTGCCAGCTCACCAGCCAGCATGAACACTGAAGCTTTCTTT
TRBV6-4	TRBJ2-1	.	.	CASRRDGTLYNEQFF	TGTGCCAGCAGGCGAGATGGGACACTCTACAATGAGCAGTTCTTC
TRBV7-9	TRBJ1-1	.	.	CASSLYSRNTEAFF	TGTGCCAGCAGCTTATACTCGAGGAACACTGAAGCTTTCTTT
TRBV5-1	TRBJ1-5	.	few	CASSLEGKQPQHF	TGCGCCAGCAGCTTGGAAGGGAAACAGCCCCAGCATTTT
TRBV5-4	TRBJ2-7	.	.	CASSLAATTSYEQYF	TGTGCCAGCAGCTTGGCGGCCACGACCTCCTACGAGCAGTACTTC
TRBV20-1	TRBJ1-4	.	.	CSGLNVGGTNEKLFF	TGCAGTGGCCTGAATGTGGGGGGAACTAATGAAAAACTGTTTTTT
TRBV4-1	TRBJ2-4	.	few	CASSQVAATKNIQYF	TGCGCCAGCAGCCAAGTGGCGGCGACCAAAAACATTCAGTACTTC
TRBV7-9	TRBJ2-7	.	few	CASSRGTGRERQYF	TGTGCCAGCAGCCGAGGAACAGGGCGGGAGCGGCAGTACTTC
TRBV6-2/TRBV6-3	TRBJ2-3	TRBD2	many	CASSYNPDSGGAAIDTQYF	TGTGCCAGCAGTTACAACCCCGATAGCGGGGGGGCGGCAATAGATACGCAGTATTTT
TRBV6-5	TRBJ1-1	.	.	CASSYSTGWTGNTEAFF	TGTGCCAGCAGTTACTCGACCGGGTGGACGGGGAACACTGAAGCTTTCTTT
TRBV7-2	TRBJ2-5	TRBD2	.	CASSLVGSGGARQETQYF	TGTGCCAGCAGCTTAGTAGGCAGCGGGGGGGCGAGGCAAGAGACCCAGTACTTC
TRBV10-3	TRBJ1-1	.	.	CAISERNTEAFF	TGTGCCATCTCAGAGAGGAACACTGAAGCTTTCTTT